The 5 T cell receptor beta chains below were found in one sample sequenced in a study of shared clonotypes between healthy human individuals. Method: immunoSEQ multiplex PCR; TCRdb's copy keeps in-frame clones and lacks some. The sample has 730,000 or so clones; more than 70% are singletons. Specimen: memory CD4+ T cells sorted from blood. The subset is: CD45RA-negative fraction. These receptors all come from a young woman in good health.

CDR3 in amino acids: CASSFMAGEETQYF. The CDR3 nucleotides read TGTGCCAGCAGCTTTATGGCGGGAGAAGAGACCCAGTACTTC. The V call is TRBV5-6, the J call TRBJ2-5, with 7 positions matching TRBD2. CDR1 and CDR2 from the germline V gene are SGHDT and YYEEEE. The V segment lost 2 bases and the J segment 3 bases; nucleotides outside the gene matches: 4. This CDR3 is 14 amino acids long.

The rearrangement uses TRBV28 and TRBJ1-5; a possible D gene is TRBD1 (5 bases). The length of the CDR3 is 14 residues. Per the germline V gene, CDR1 is MDHEN and CDR2 is SYDVKM. Trimming stripped 3 bases from V and 7 bases from J, with 13 bases between. Here the CDR3 DNA reads TGTGCCAGCAGTTTCACCAGGGAGGGGCAGCCCCAGCATTTT. Translation gives CASSFTREGQPQHF.

For this clone: Since a far larger clone is one base different, this is likely a read error. The chain combines TRBV29-1 with TRBJ2-2; TRBD1 aligns across 7 bases. The CDR3 contains 13 residues. Germline lookup yields CDR1 SQVTM and CDR2 ANQGSEA. The CDR3, as DNA: TGCAGCGCCCGACAGGGTAGCACCGGGGAGCTGGTTTTT. This encodes CSARQGSTGELVF.

This clone showed up just a few times. The chain recombines TRBV7-8 with TRBJ2-2, with 9 nucleotides matching TRBD1. CDR3 length equals 16 residues. Germline values: CDR1 SGHVS, CDR2 FQNEAQ. Trimming cost V 5 bases and J 3 bases; bases outside gene matches: 7. This chain's CDR3 is CASSRRQGGDTGELFF. The CDR3 nucleotides are TGTGCCAGCAGCCGAAGACAGGGGGGTGACACCGGGGAGCTGTTTTTT. The whole variable domain, filled in from reference TRBV7-8 and TRBJ2-2, reads GAGVSQSPRYKVAKRGQDVALRCDPISGHVSLFWYQQALGQGPEFLTYFQNEAQLDKSGLPSDRFFAERPEGSVSTLKIQRTQQEDSAVYLCASSRRQGGDTGELFFGEGSRLTVL.

The CDR3 region has the DNA TGTGCCAGCAGCTTGGATCCTTCAGGGGGCCTGTTCTTC. Its protein is CASSLDPSGGLFF. The chain has TRBV5-6 and TRBJ2-1; 8 bases are shared with TRBD1. This CDR3 contains 13 residues. Germline V gives CDR1 SGHDT, CDR2 YYEEEE. Unmatched junction bases numbered 8, after V lost 0 bases and J lost 15 bases.